The next 20 T cell receptor beta chains were all read from a single sample in a study of T-cell memory formation after mild COVID-19. TCRdb used MiXCR to reprocess the 5' RACE reads, holding one entry per CDR3 protein. This sample has 170,000 or so distinct CDR3 sequences, with roughly 23% found just once. The material sequenced was PBMCs or a T cell subset sorted from them (not recorded which). These receptors all stem from an adult woman who had mild COVID-19 (a few samples of this study predate the infection). Cell type and time point are not known.

This clonotype was counted a few times. The CDR3 here is CASSEWRNQPQHF. DNA for the CDR3: TGTGCCAGCAGTGAATGGCGGAATCAGCCCCAGCATTTT. V gene TRBV2 combines with J gene TRBJ1-5; D not certain. The germline gives CDR1 SNHLY, CDR2 FYNNEI. This CDR3 spans 13 amino acids. V lost 2 bases, J lost 4 bases, and 6 bases lay in between.

The J gene is TRBJ2-7, the V gene TRBV5-1, with TRBD1 identical over 8 bases. The CDR3 length is 14 residues. V trimming: 4 bases; J trimming: 3 bases; junction bases outside the gene matches: 6. Germline assignment: CDR1 SGHRS and CDR2 YFSETQ. In nucleotides, the CDR3 is TGCGCCAGCAGCGGGGGACAGGACGACTACGAGCAGTACTTC. Translation: CASSGGQDDYEQYF.

This clonotype was detected a few times. J is TRBJ2-1 and V is TRBV7-8, with 11 positions matching TRBD2. Germline CDR1 is SGHVS and CDR2 is FQNEAQ. Germline trimming cut 2 bases from V and 12 bases from J; bases unmatched to any gene: 9. The CDR3 has 15 residues. CDR3 loop: CASSLLLAGDSGQFF. For the CDR3, the DNA is TGTGCCAGCAGCTTACTACTAGCGGGAGATTCAGGGCAGTTCTTC.

V and J are TRBV4-1 and TRBJ2-7, with D perhaps matching TRBD1 or TRBD2 (6 bases each). Germline values: CDR1 MGHRA, CDR2 YSYEKL. This CDR3 has 14 residues. The V gene lost 0 bases and the J gene lost 2 bases, with 8 bases spanning the gap. CDR3 in DNA: TGCGCCAGCAGCCAAGAAAGGGGGGCCTACGAGCAGTACTTC. As protein: CASSQERGAYEQYF.

This clonotype occurred a few times. The chain links TRBV12-3 or TRBV12-4 to TRBJ2-5, with 8 bases fitting TRBD1. CDR3 size: 13 residues. Germline trimming cut 10 bases from V and 5 bases from J; bases unmatched to any gene: 9. The CDR3 DNA sequence: TGTGCCACTCGACAGGGGAGTGGGGAGACCCAGTACTTC. It is translated as CATRQGSGETQYF.

This clonotype was counted a few times. This chain connects TRBV20-1 to TRBJ1-2, with a tentative D call TRBD1 (6 bases). Germline V CDR1 and CDR2: DFQATT, SNEGSKA (reference sequence). The CDR3 is 14 amino acids. Trimming pared 4 bases from V and 4 bases from J, leaving 16 bases between. The CDR3 nucleotides are TGCAGTGCTACTGAAACGGACAGAGTCTATGGCTACACCTTC. It encodes CSATETDRVYGYTF.

This clonotype was recorded a few times. The rearrangement links TRBV4-2 to TRBJ2-2; the match to TRBD1 covers 10 bases. Per germline, CDR1 LGHNA and CDR2 YNFKEQ. The CDR3 length is 16 residues. Trimming at V came to 1 base and at J to 4 bases, leaving 3 bases not matched to a gene. CDR3 residues: CASSQGQGAGTGELFF. As DNA, the CDR3 is TGTGCCAGCAGCCAAGGACAGGGGGCTGGCACCGGGGAGCTGTTTTTT.

The chain joins TRBV12-3 or TRBV12-4 to TRBJ2-2; D is possibly TRBD1 (5 bases). This CDR3 spans 15 amino acids. With 4 bases removed from V and 0 bases from J, the gap between germline ends came to 9 bases. The CDR3 coding sequence is TGTGCCAGCAGTTGGGGCGGTGCGAACACCGGGGAGCTGTTTTTT. Translation gives CASSWGGANTGELFF.

V and J are TRBV7-9 and TRBJ2-1, with no clear D. Germline values: CDR1 SEHNR, CDR2 FQNEAQ (reference sequence). The CDR3 runs 13 residues. V was trimmed by 2 bases and J by 5 bases, leaving 7 bases between them. CDR3 nucleotide sequence: TGTGCCAGCAGCTTACCCAACCACAATGAGCAGTTCTTC. This translates into CASSLPNHNEQFF. The entire variable domain, with the rest obtained from reference TRBV7-9 and TRBJ2-1, is as follows: DTGVSQNPRHKITKRGQNVTFRCDPISEHNRLYWYRQTLGQGPEFLTYFQNEAQLEKSRLLSDRFSAERPKGSFSTLEIQRTEQGDSAMYLCASSLPNHNEQFFGPGTRLTVL.

The chain carries TRBV7-8 and TRBJ2-2, with TRBD2 identical over 10 bases. The V gene's germline CDR1 is SGHVS and CDR2 FQNEAQ. The V and J ends lost 3 bases and 5 bases, in that order; junction bases with no gene match: 3. This CDR3 comprises 15 residues. CDR3 region: CASSLGLALTGELFF. The CDR3 DNA follows: TGTGCCAGCAGCTTGGGACTAGCGTTAACCGGGGAGCTGTTTTTT.

The chain couples TRBV7-9 to TRBJ2-7; the D is unclear. Germline V gene sequence: CDR1 SEHNR, CDR2 FQNEAQ (reference sequence). CDR3 length equals 13 residues. The V end lost 5 bases, the J end lost 3 bases, and 11 bases lay between the germline ends. The CDR3 here is CASSRLQSYEQYF. Here the CDR3 DNA reads TGTGCCAGCAGCCGACTCCAGAGCTACGAGCAGTACTTC.

This clonotype was detected a few times. J is TRBJ2-7 and V is TRBV11-2; D is possibly TRBD2 (5 bases). Germline V gives CDR1 SGHAT, CDR2 FQNNGV. CDR3 size: 15 residues. V lost 2 bases and J 0 bases, leaving 11 bases between the germline ends. The CDR3 nucleotides are TGTGCCAGCAGCTTAACGGACTCCCGCTCCTACGAGCAGTACTTC. Its translation: CASSLTDSRSYEQYF.

The chain joins TRBV20-1 to TRBJ2-3, with 10 bases that match TRBD2. Trimming at V came to 5 bases and at J to 0 bases, leaving 11 bases not matched to a gene. CDR1 is DFQATT and CDR2 is SNEGSKA in the germline V gene (reference sequence). This CDR3 contains 17 residues. The CDR3 region is CSAPLPTSGWSTDTQYF. The CDR3 nucleotides are TGCAGTGCTCCCCTCCCGACTAGCGGGTGGAGCACAGATACGCAGTATTTT.

The rearrangement links TRBV29-1 to TRBJ1-1, with D unresolved. The CDR3 loop spans 12 amino acids. The germline V and J ends were trimmed by 4 bases and 4 bases, with 10 bases remaining between them. Per the germline V gene, CDR1 is SQVTM and CDR2 is ANQGSEA. The CDR3 sequence: CSVGEGSTEAFF. The CDR3 DNA reads as TGCAGCGTTGGAGAGGGAAGCACTGAAGCTTTCTTT.

This chain links TRBV2 with TRBJ2-3; 8 nucleotides match TRBD1. This CDR3 region has 14 residues. The germline CDR1 and CDR2 sequences are SNHLY and FYNNEI. V gave up 6 bases and J gave up 2 bases; unmatched junction bases: 4. CDR3 loop: CASSGQGSTDTQYF. The CDR3, as DNA: TGTGCCAGCAGCGGACAGGGCTCCACAGATACGCAGTATTTT.

V usage is TRBV5-1 and J usage is TRBJ2-1; D uncertain. This CDR3 region has 14 residues. Trimming removed 0 bases at V and 6 bases at J, with 10 bases between. The germline V gene encodes CDR1 SGHRS and CDR2 YFSETQ. The CDR3 reads CASSLGPDGNEQFF. CDR3 sequence (DNA): TGCGCCAGCAGCTTGGGACCCGACGGCAATGAGCAGTTCTTC. The entire variable domain, with the rest obtained from reference TRBV5-1 and TRBJ2-1, is as follows: KAGVTQTPRYLIKTRGQQVTLSCSPISGHRSVSWYQQTPGQGLQFLFEYFSETQRNKGNFPGRFSGRQFSNSRSEMNVSTLELGDSALYLCASSLGPDGNEQFFGPGTRLTVL.

The DNA of the CDR3 is TGTGCCAGCAGCCTGGCGCCCGGGCCTTCCTACGAGCAGTACTTC. This encodes CASSLAPGPSYEQYF. This rearrangement joins TRBV7-3 to TRBJ2-7; D is unclear. V lost 5 bases and J 1 base, leaving 15 bases between the germline ends. The CDR3 spans 15 residues. Per germline, CDR1 SGHTA and CDR2 FQGTGA.

The chain couples TRBV9 to TRBJ2-1, with 10 bases identical to TRBD2. CDR1 is SGDLS, CDR2 YYNGEE, per germline. The junction had 6 bases not matched to a gene; V was cut back by 3 bases and J by 3 bases. The CDR3 totals 16 residues. The CDR3: CASSDLPSGSYNEQFF. CDR3 DNA: TGTGCCAGCAGCGACCTCCCTAGCGGGAGCTACAATGAGCAGTTCTTC.

This clonotype was detected ten times or more. The chain is built from TRBV7-9 and TRBJ2-5; TRBD2 agrees at 9 bases. The CDR3 has 14 residues. Germline V CDR1 and CDR2: SEHNR, FQNEAQ (reference sequence). V lost 7 bases, J lost 2 bases, and 5 bases stayed unmatched. The CDR3 region is CASKLAGSQETQYF. The CDR3 DNA sequence: TGTGCCAGCAAGCTAGCGGGGTCTCAAGAGACCCAGTACTTC.

This rearrangement joins TRBV7-9 to TRBJ1-1; perhaps TRBD1 as D (5 bases). Germline V lookup: CDR1 SEHNR, CDR2 FQNEAQ (reference sequence). V lost 1 base and J 5 bases, leaving 11 bases between the germline ends. The CDR3 is made up of 14 amino acids. Written as DNA, the CDR3 is TGTGCCAGCAGCTTAGATCTAGGGGTTACTGAAGCTTTCTTT. Protein: CASSLDLGVTEAFF. Full variable domain (remainder filled in from reference TRBV7-9 and TRBJ1-1): DTGVSQNPRHKITKRGQNVTFRCDPISEHNRLYWYRQTLGQGPEFLTYFQNEAQLEKSRLLSDRFSAERPKGSFSTLEIQRTEQGDSAMYLCASSLDLGVTEAFFGQGTRLTVV.